This T cell receptor (beta chain) was sequenced for a study of T cells in localized non-small cell lung cancer. General study findings and limits: In uninvolved adjacent lung, T cell clonality reached its highest value, exceeding tumor. There was an association of higher blood T cell density with longer overall survival. Investigators sequenced only a single tumor region, leaving heterogeneity possible.

This clone ranks as medium-sized. As yet, its antigen is unknown. CDR3 length: 15 residues. CDR1 MNHGY and CDR2 SAAAGT come from the germline V gene. V gave up 2 bases and J gave up 7 bases, with 12 bases separating them. Assay: immunoSEQ multiplex PCR; the TCRdb copy retains only in-frame clones and omits some. The table records around 4,000 clones, around 24% of them present only once. This rearrangement joins TRBV6-8 to TRBJ1-6; a possible D gene is TRBD1 (5 bases). This clonotype was sampled from a woman aged 35 to 70 with stage I lung adenocarcinoma. Source: lung tumor tissue, taken before any cancer treatment. The CDR3 is CASSYGGGRNSPLHF. The CDR3 DNA reads as TGTGCCAGCAGTTACGGGGGGGGTCGGAATTCACCCCTCCACTTT.